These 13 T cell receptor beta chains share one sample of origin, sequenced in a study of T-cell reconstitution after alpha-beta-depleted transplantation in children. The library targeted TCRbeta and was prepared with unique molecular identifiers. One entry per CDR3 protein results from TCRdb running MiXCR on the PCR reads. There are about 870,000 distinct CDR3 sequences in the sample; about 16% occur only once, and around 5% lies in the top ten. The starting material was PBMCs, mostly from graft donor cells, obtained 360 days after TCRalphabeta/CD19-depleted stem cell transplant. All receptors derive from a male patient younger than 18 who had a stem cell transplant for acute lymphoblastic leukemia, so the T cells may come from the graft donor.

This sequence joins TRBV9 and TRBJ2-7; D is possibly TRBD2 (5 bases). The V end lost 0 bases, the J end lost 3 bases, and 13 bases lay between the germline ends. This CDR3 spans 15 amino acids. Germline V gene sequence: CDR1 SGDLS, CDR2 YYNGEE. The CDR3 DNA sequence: TGTGCCAGCAGCGTAGGTTTTCGGGGAGTCTACGAGCAGTACTTC. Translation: CASSVGFRGVYEQYF.

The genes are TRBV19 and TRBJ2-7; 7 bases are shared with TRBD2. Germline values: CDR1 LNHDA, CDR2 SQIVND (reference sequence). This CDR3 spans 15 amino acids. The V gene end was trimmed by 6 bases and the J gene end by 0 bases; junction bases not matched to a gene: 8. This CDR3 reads CASRSGSSGSYEQYF. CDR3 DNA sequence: TGTGCCAGTAGGAGCGGGTCTAGCGGCTCCTACGAGCAGTACTTC.

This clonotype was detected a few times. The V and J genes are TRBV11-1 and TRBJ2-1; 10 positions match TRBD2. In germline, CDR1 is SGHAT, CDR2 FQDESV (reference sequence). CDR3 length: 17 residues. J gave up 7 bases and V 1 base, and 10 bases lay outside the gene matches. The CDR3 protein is CASSLGTGLAPQNEQFF. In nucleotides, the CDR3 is TGTGCCAGCAGCTTAGGCACGGGACTAGCGCCGCAGAATGAGCAGTTCTTC.

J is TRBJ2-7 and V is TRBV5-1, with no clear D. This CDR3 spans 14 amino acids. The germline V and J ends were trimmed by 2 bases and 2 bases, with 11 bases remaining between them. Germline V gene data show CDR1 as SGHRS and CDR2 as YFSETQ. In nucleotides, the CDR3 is TGCGCCAGCAGCTTTATGGGATCCGCCTACGAGCAGTACTTC. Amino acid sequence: CASSFMGSAYEQYF.

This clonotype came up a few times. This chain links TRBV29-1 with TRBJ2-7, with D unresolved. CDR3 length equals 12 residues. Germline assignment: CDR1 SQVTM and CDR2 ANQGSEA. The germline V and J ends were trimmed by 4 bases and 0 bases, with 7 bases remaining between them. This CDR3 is CSVAWFSYEQYF. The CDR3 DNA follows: TGCAGCGTTGCTTGGTTCTCCTACGAGCAGTACTTC.

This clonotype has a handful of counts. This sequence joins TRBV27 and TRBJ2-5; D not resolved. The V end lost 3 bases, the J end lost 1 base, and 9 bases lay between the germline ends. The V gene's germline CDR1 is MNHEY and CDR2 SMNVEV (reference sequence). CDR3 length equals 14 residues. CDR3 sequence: CASSFLRSQETQYF. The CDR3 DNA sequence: TGTGCCAGCAGTTTCCTGCGGAGCCAAGAGACCCAGTACTTC.

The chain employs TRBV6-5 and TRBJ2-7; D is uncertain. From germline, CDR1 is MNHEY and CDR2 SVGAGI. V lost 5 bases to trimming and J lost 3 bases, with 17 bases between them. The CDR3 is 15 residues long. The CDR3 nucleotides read TGTGCCAGCAGTCTCGATCGGTACACCGACTACGAGCAGTACTTC. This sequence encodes CASSLDRYTDYEQYF.

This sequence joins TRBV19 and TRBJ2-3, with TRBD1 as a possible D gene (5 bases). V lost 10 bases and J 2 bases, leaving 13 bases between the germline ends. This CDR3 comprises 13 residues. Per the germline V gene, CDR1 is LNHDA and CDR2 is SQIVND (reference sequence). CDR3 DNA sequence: TGTGCCACCTACAGGAAACACACAGATACGCAGTATTTT. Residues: CATYRKHTDTQYF.

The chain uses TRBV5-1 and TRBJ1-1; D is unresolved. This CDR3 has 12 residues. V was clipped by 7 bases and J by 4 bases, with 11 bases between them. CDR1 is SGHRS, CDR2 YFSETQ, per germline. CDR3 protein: CASRIVGTEAFF. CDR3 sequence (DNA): TGCGCCAGCCGAATCGTAGGCACTGAAGCTTTCTTT.

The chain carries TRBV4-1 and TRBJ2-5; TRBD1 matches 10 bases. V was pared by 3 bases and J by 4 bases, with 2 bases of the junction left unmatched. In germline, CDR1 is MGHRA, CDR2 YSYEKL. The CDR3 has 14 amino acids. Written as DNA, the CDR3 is TGCGCCAGCAGCCAGACAGGGGGCCCAGAGACCCAGTACTTC. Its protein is CASSQTGGPETQYF.

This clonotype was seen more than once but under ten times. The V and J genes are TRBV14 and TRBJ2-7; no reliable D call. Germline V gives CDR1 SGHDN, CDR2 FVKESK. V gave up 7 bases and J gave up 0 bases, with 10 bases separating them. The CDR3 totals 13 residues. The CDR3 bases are TGTGCCAGCACCAGAGGAAACTCCTACGAGCAGTACTTC. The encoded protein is CASTRGNSYEQYF.

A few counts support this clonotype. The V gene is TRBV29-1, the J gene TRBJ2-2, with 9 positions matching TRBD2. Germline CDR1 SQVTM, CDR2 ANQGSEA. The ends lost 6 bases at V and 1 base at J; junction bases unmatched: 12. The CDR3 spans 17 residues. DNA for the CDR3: TGCAGCGTGGCGACCCAGTTAGCGGGAGAGAACACCGGGGAGCTGTTTTTT. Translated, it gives CSVATQLAGENTGELFF.

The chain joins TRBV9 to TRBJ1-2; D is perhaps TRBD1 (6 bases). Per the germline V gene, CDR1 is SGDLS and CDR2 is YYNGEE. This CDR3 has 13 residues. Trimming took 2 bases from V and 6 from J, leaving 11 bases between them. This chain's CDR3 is CASSVRDNNGYTF. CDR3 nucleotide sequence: TGTGCCAGCAGCGTCCGGGACAACAATGGCTACACCTTC.